This T cell receptor (beta chain) came from a study of cytomegalovirus exposure and HLA in healthy donors. Study-wide results and caveats: TCR beta V segments were, for the most part, productive about 87% or about 30% of the time in an earlier analysis.

About this clone itself: What it binds is not known.

It was healthy bone marrow donors who served as donors. CDR3 length equals 16 residues. Germline lookup yields CDR1 MGHRA and CDR2 YSYEKL. Losses at the gene ends were 4 bases for V and 7 bases for J; bases not matched to a gene: 12. The PCR used 60 Vbeta and 13 Jbeta primers. Generated by immunoSEQ multiplex PCR, the TCRdb table keeps only in-frame clones and is missing some. The table records some 170,000 clones, about 83% of them present only once. Sequencing input: PBMCs. The chain is built from TRBV4-1 and TRBJ2-1, with 8 bases identical to TRBD1. The clonotype was recovered from a young woman in good health and CMV-seronegative. The CDR3 bases are TGCGCCAGCAGCCTTTCGCAGAGACAGGGGTGGAATGAGCAGTTCTTC. Residues: CASSLSQRQGWNEQFF.